Listed below are T cell receptor beta chains from one sample, sequenced in a study of shared clonotypes between healthy human individuals. Generated by immunoSEQ multiplex PCR, the TCRdb table keeps only in-frame clones and is missing some. This table has under 650,000 clones, around 96% appearing once. Sequenced: naive CD4+ T cells sorted from blood. The receptors come from a woman aged 25 to 45 in good health. The CDR3 runs from the conserved cysteine through the conserved F or W. Each record gives: V gene, J gene, CDR3 length, D gene, clone size, CDR3 DNA, CDR3 protein. The D gene is left open where the match is weak. Size tells how often a clone was seen (once, few, many) or the class of an expanded clone, and some rows leave it out.

>TRBV5-1|TRBJ2-7|14|.|.
TGCGCCAGCAGCTTGGCCGTAACCTCCTACGAGCAGTACTTC
CASSLAVTSYEQYF
>TRBV7-9|TRBJ2-5|17|TRBD2|once
TGTGCCAGCAGCTTAGGTGGCGGGGGACTGGGTCGGGAGACCCAGTACTTC
CASSLGGGGLGRETQYF
>TRBV6-1|TRBJ2-6|14|.|.
TGTGCCAGCAGTGATCTGTCCGGGGCCAACGTCCTGACTTTC
CASSDLSGANVLTF
>TRBV19|TRBJ2-7|14|TRBD1|.
TGTGCCACCGCAACCGGGACAGGGGGTTACGAGCAGTACTTC
CATATGTGGYEQYF
>TRBV19|TRBJ2-1|15|TRBD2|.
TGTGCCAGTACTGAGGGAGGGCCCTCCCGTGGTGAGCAGTTCTTC
CASTEGGPSRGEQFF
>TRBV2|TRBJ2-7|14|.|.
TGTGCCAGCGGCTGGACACATAGCTCCTACGAGCAGTACTTC
CASGWTHSSYEQYF
>TRBV28|TRBJ2-3|16|.|once
TGTGCCAGCAGTTTTGACTATACGTCTAGCACAGATACGCAGTATTTT
CASSFDYTSSTDTQYF
>TRBV7-9|TRBJ2-2|15|.|.
TGTGCCAGCAGCTTTGGGGGGATAGGGACCGGGGAGCTGTTTTTT
CASSFGGIGTGELFF
>TRBV2|TRBJ2-7|12|TRBD2|.
TGTGCCAGCAGTGGACTAGCAGGCGAGCAGTACTTC
CASSGLAGEQYF
>TRBV28|TRBJ2-1|13|.|.
TGTGCCAGCAGACGACTTTCTTTAAATGAGCAGTTCTTC
CASRRLSLNEQFF
>TRBV19|TRBJ2-4|16|.|.
TGTGCCAGTAGTATAGATTCTGGAGTAGCCAAAAACATTCAGTACTTC
CASSIDSGVAKNIQYF
>TRBV6-6|TRBJ1-1|13|.|once
TGTGCCAGCAGTTCACGAGGGAACACTGAAGCTTTCTTT
CASSSRGNTEAFF
>TRBV7-9|TRBJ2-7|17|TRBD2|.
TGTGCCAGCAGTCAGTCGTCTGCGAGCGGGGCATTCTACGAGCAGTACTTC
CASSQSSASGAFYEQYF
>TRBV28|TRBJ2-2|15|.|.
TGTGCCAGCAGGGGGGACTGGGGGCGCGGCGGGGAGCTGTTTTTT
CASRGDWGRGGELFF
>TRBV5-1|TRBJ2-7|14|.|.
TGCGCCAGCAGCTCAAAGGAACCGAGCTACGAGCAGTACTTC
CASSSKEPSYEQYF
>TRBV2|TRBJ2-5|14|.|.
TGTGCCAGCAGTAGACAAAGACAGGAAGAGACCCAGTACTTC
CASSRQRQEETQYF
>TRBV5-4|TRBJ2-7|14|TRBD2|once
TGTGCCAGCAGCTTGGACGGGGGGTGGTACGAGCAGTACTTC
CASSLDGGWYEQYF
>TRBV18|TRBJ1-4|15|.|.
TGTGCCAGCTCACCGGCGGGGGGCCGGCATGAAAAACTGTTTTTT
CASSPAGGRHEKLFF